The rows below give T cell receptor beta chains drawn from one sample of a study of regulatory T cells in long-lasting Graves disease. One entry per CDR3 protein, called by TCRdb with MiXCR from the multiplex PCR reads. The data show hundreds of thousands of distinct CDR3 sequences, roughly 15% seen once. These same data were also listed under a study on T cells in Graves' hyperthyroidism and ophthalmopathy.

The sequences come from peripheral blood mononuclear cells (PBMCs), collected at new diagnosis, from a patient treated with antithyroid drugs. The receptors come from a woman in her twenties or thirties with Graves disease. Both conserved end residues are part of each CDR3. The order of the fields is clone size, J gene, V gene, D gene, CDR3 protein, CDR3 DNA. The D gene is left open where the match is weak. A clone size is listed for some rows: how often the clone was seen (once, few, many), or a class if it is expanded.

>NA|TRBJ2-2|TRBV20-1|TRBD1
CSARDRQGINAGELFF
TGCAGTGCTAGAGATCGACAGGGGATTAACGCCGGGGAGCTGTTTTTT
>NA|TRBJ2-1|TRBV27|NA
CASSWEGGQFF
TGTGCCAGCAGCTGGGAGGGGGGGCAGTTCTTC
>NA|TRBJ2-1|TRBV6-1|TRBD2
CASGSLAGARNEQFF
TGTGCCAGCGGGTCGCTAGCGGGAGCCAGAAATGAGCAGTTCTTC
>NA|TRBJ2-5|TRBV3-1|NA
CASAQVEETQYF
TGTGCCAGCGCCCAGGTGGAAGAGACCCAGTACTTC
>many|TRBJ2-3|TRBV5-4|TRBD2
CASSLGTSVPDTQYF
TGTGCCAGCAGCTTAGGGACTAGCGTTCCAGATACGCAGTATTTT
>many|TRBJ2-5|TRBV6-2/TRBV6-3|NA
CASSYTERETQYF
TGTGCCAGCAGTTACACCGAGCGCGAGACCCAGTACTTC
>few|TRBJ2-1|TRBV4-1|TRBD2
CASSQDPSGSAHEQFF
TGCGCCAGCAGCCAAGATCCTAGCGGGAGTGCCCATGAGCAGTTCTTC
>many|TRBJ2-1|TRBV28|TRBD1
CASSLGTGIHEQFF
TGTGCCAGCAGTTTAGGGACAGGGATACATGAGCAGTTCTTC
>NA|TRBJ2-7|TRBV15|NA
CATSRGTGFEEQYF
TGTGCCACCAGCAGAGGCACAGGGTTCGAAGAGCAGTACTTC
>few|TRBJ2-7|TRBV7-8|NA
CASSDLGQGCKF
TGTGCCAGCAGTGACCTTGGACAAGGCTGTAAGTTC
>NA|TRBJ1-5|TRBV20-1|NA
CSGGVNEVGPNQPQHF
TGCAGTGGGGGGGTCAACGAGGTTGGACCCAATCAGCCCCAGCATTTT
>many|TRBJ1-5|TRBV28|NA
CASRDRRINQPQHF
TGTGCCAGCAGGGATCGACGGATCAATCAGCCCCAGCATTTT
>few|TRBJ2-3|TRBV10-3|NA
CAISESGWVSTDTQYF
TGTGCCATCAGTGAGTCGGGGTGGGTAAGCACAGATACGCAGTATTTT
>many|TRBJ1-1|TRBV11-1|NA
CASSADLGRVNTEAFF
TGTGCCAGCAGCGCAGATTTAGGACGCGTGAACACTGAAGCTTTCTTT
>NA|TRBJ2-1|TRBV12-3/TRBV12-4|TRBD2
CASSATSGHYNEQFF
TGTGCCAGCAGTGCCACTAGCGGGCACTACAATGAGCAGTTCTTC
>few|TRBJ2-7|TRBV7-2|NA
CASSRGGGTDEQYF
TGTGCCAGCAGCCGCGGGGGCGGGACAGACGAGCAGTACTTC
>many|TRBJ1-6|TRBV6-5|NA
CASSYAGGLNSPLHF
TGTGCCAGCAGTTATGCGGGTGGATTGAATTCACCCCTCCACTTT
>many|TRBJ1-5|TRBV20-1|TRBD1
CSARDLGQGFQPQHF
TGCAGTGCTAGAGACCTGGGACAGGGGTTTCAGCCCCAGCATTTT
>many|TRBJ2-3|TRBV6-1|TRBD2
CASTLLSGREDTQYF
TGTGCCAGCACCCTCCTTAGCGGGAGGGAAGATACGCAGTATTTT
>NA|TRBJ2-1|TRBV7-9|TRBD2
CASRLGGRGYNEQFF
TGTGCCAGCAGATTGGGCGGGAGGGGTTACAATGAGCAGTTCTTC
>many|TRBJ2-3|TRBV20-1|NA
CSAKLGGDPIRYF
TGCAGTGCTAAGCTAGGGGGGGACCCCATTCGGTATTTT
>many|TRBJ2-7|TRBV7-8|NA
CASSDQGTGEPIYEQYF
TGTGCCAGCAGCGACCAGGGGACGGGAGAGCCTATTTACGAGCAGTACTTC
>many|TRBJ1-2|TRBV7-2|TRBD1
CASSFSGTGGYGYTF
TGTGCCAGCAGTTTTTCTGGGACAGGGGGGTATGGCTACACCTTC
>few|TRBJ2-5|TRBV19|TRBD1
CASSPLSGQVRETQYF
TGTGCCAGTAGTCCCCTTTCCGGACAGGTCCGGGAGACCCAGTACTTC
>once|TRBJ2-3|TRBV12-3/TRBV12-4|NA
CASSYGQSTQYF
TGTGCCAGCAGTTACGGACAATCTACGCAGTATTTT
>NA|TRBJ2-1|TRBV19|TRBD2
CASSIGGAYYNEQFF
TGTGCCAGTAGTATCGGGGGGGCCTATTACAATGAGCAGTTCTTC
>many|TRBJ2-7|TRBV29-1|TRBD1
CSVEVRGTYEQYF
TGCAGCGTTGAGGTCAGGGGGACCTACGAGCAGTACTTC
>NA|TRBJ1-4|TRBV7-9|TRBD1
CASSRAVTSAGGLAEKLFF
TGTGCCAGCAGCCGCGCCGTGACTTCCGCAGGGGGCTTGGCTGAAAAACTGTTTTTT
>many|TRBJ2-7|TRBV7-2|TRBD2
CASSPLAGAYEQYF
TGTGCCAGCAGTCCACTAGCGGGAGCTTACGAGCAGTACTTC
>NA|TRBJ1-1|TRBV4-1|NA
CASSRGYGPNTEAFF
TGCGCCAGCAGCCGTGGGTACGGCCCTAACACTGAAGCTTTCTTT
>many|TRBJ2-2|TRBV24-1|NA
CATSDLGMSGELFF
TGTGCCACCAGTGATTTAGGCATGTCCGGGGAGCTGTTTTTT
>NA|TRBJ1-2|TRBV6-2/TRBV6-3|TRBD1
CASSTTAGGPYGYTF
TGTGCCAGCAGTACCACAGCAGGGGGCCCCTATGGCTACACCTTC
>many|TRBJ2-7|TRBV20-1|TRBD1
CSAREPGQGINEQYF
TGCAGTGCTAGAGAACCGGGACAGGGGATCAACGAGCAGTACTTC
>NA|TRBJ2-2|TRBV18|NA
CASSPPGQNTGELFF
TGTGCCAGCTCACCACCCGGACAGAACACCGGGGAGCTGTTTTTT
>few|TRBJ1-6|TRBV5-5|NA
CASSLGTALNSPLHF
TGTGCCAGCAGCTTGGGGACAGCCCTTAATTCACCCCTCCACTTT
>NA|TRBJ1-1|TRBV12-3/TRBV12-4|NA
CASSFSALTEAFF
TGTGCCAGCAGTTTTTCTGCTTTGACTGAAGCTTTCTTT
>many|TRBJ2-7|TRBV7-9|TRBD2
CASSLPKRDQPYEQYF
TGTGCCAGCAGCTTACCGAAGCGGGACCAACCCTACGAGCAGTACTTC
>few|TRBJ1-1|TRBV10-3|NA
CAISQTGNTEAFF
TGTGCCATCAGCCAGACAGGGAACACTGAAGCTTTCTTT
>many|TRBJ2-5|TRBV7-9|NA
CASSLSSAKRTQYF
TGTGCCAGCAGCTTGTCGAGTGCCAAGCGGACCCAGTACTTC
>many|TRBJ2-1|TRBV20-1|NA
CSARASIPGQISSEQFF
TGCAGTGCTAGAGCTTCAATACCGGGACAAATATCCTCGGAGCAGTTCTTC
>many|TRBJ1-4|TRBV12-3/TRBV12-4|TRBD1
CASSLYRGAGEKLFF
TGTGCCAGCAGCCTATACAGGGGGGCTGGGGAAAAACTGTTTTTT
>many|TRBJ1-1|TRBV6-1|NA
CASSEARIRMNTEAFF
TGTGCCAGCAGTGAAGCGAGAATCCGCATGAACACTGAAGCTTTCTTT
>NA|TRBJ1-5|TRBV28|NA
CASKGGNNNQPQHF
TGTGCCAGCAAGGGCGGGAATAACAATCAGCCCCAGCATTTT
>many|TRBJ1-5|TRBV28|NA
CASSPAGIFNQPQHF
TGTGCCAGCAGTCCAGCAGGGATCTTCAATCAGCCCCAGCATTTT
>many|TRBJ1-4|TRBV27|NA
CASSGGGGGEKLFF
TGTGCCAGCAGTGGCGGGGGCGGCGGTGAAAAACTGTTTTTT
>NA|TRBJ2-2|TRBV2|NA
CASSEGQANTGELFF
TGTGCCAGCAGTGAAGGGCAGGCGAACACCGGGGAGCTGTTTTTT
>many|TRBJ2-5|TRBV7-3|TRBD1
CASSPDRGQETQYF
TGTGCCAGCAGCCCGGACAGGGGGCAAGAGACCCAGTACTTC
>many|TRBJ2-6|TRBV3-1|NA
CASSPETSHSGANVLTF
TGTGCCAGCAGCCCGGAGACATCCCACTCTGGGGCCAACGTCCTGACTTTC